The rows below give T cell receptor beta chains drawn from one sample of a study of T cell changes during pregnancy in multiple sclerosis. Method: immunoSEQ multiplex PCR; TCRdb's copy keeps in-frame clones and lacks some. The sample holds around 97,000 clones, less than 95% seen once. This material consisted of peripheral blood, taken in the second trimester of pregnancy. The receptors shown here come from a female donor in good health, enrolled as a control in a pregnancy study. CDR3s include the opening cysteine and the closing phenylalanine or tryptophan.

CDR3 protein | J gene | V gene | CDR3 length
CASSLSPGEGVGPQHF | TRBJ1-5 | TRBV7-2 | 16
CASSLRGGYNSPLHF | TRBJ1-6 | TRBV11-2 | 15
CASSEAGDRGYTF | TRBJ1-2 | TRBV6-1 | 13
CASSFGTGGTEAFF | TRBJ1-1 | TRBV11-2 | 14
CASSYSGGAGTDTQYF | TRBJ2-3 | TRBV6-5 | 16
CASVPGASGFNEQFF | TRBJ2-1 | TRBV27 | 15
CASSVGGSSYEQYF | TRBJ2-7 | TRBV5-1 | 14
CASSYTGIYNEQFF | TRBJ2-1 | TRBV6-1 | 14
CASSPGQPYSNQPQHF | TRBJ1-5 | TRBV7-8 | 16
CASSQETGGVYGYTF | TRBJ1-2 | TRBV7-2 | 15
CASSVTAENSPLHF | TRBJ1-6 | TRBV9 | 14
CASSLASGTEAFF | TRBJ1-1 | TRBV7-6 | 13
CASSLALLAGVSDTQYF | TRBJ2-3 | TRBV7-6 | 17
CASSGGQGSQNQPQHF | TRBJ1-5 | TRBV19 | 16
CASKGSGGLIEQFF | TRBJ2-1 | TRBV28 | 14
CASSNTGSQHNEQFF | TRBJ2-1 | TRBV19 | 15
CASPEGGEDNSPLHF | TRBJ1-6 | TRBV2 | 15
CASSLRGGDTEAFF | TRBJ1-1 | TRBV5-5 | 14
CASSEAGRGTEAFF | TRBJ1-1 | TRBV2 | 14
CASSPQGSGGNQPQHF | TRBJ1-5 | TRBV16 | 16
CSVEIGTGGEKLFF | TRBJ1-4 | TRBV29-1 | 14
CASSLAGGRNSGANVLTF | TRBJ2-6 | TRBV5-1 | 18
CASSSGPTGGEGYTF | TRBJ1-2 | TRBV7-9 | 15
CASRMAGEETQYF | TRBJ2-5 | TRBV19 | 13
CASSPGTGGRGGYTF | TRBJ1-2 | TRBV28 | 15
CATSRDPRRAYEQYF | TRBJ2-7 | TRBV15 | 15